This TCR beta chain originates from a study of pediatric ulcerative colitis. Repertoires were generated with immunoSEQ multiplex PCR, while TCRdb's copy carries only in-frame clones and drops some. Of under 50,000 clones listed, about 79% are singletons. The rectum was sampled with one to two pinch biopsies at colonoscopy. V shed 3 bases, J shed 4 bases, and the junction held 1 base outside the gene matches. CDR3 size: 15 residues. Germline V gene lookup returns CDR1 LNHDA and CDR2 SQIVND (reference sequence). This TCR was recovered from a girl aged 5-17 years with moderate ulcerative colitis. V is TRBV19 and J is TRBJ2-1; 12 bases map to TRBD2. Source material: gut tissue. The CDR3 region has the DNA TGTGCCAGTAGTATTGGACTAGCGGGGTACAATGAGCAGTTCTTC. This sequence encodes CASSIGLAGYNEQFF. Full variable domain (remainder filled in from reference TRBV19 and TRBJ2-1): DGGITQSPKYLFRKEGQNVTLSCEQNLNHDAMYWYRQDPGQGLRLIYYSQIVNDFQKGDIAEGYSVSREKKESFPLTVTSAQKNPTAFYLCASSIGLAGYNEQFFGPGTRLTVL.